One and the same sample provided the 23 T cell receptor beta chains below, sequenced in a study of cytomegalovirus exposure and HLA in healthy donors. 60 Vbeta and 13 Jbeta primers were used in PCR. Libraries were prepared by immunoSEQ multiplex PCR; TCRdb keeps only in-frame clonotypes and omits some of them. Of some 170,000 clones listed, roughly 80% are singletons. The sequenced material came from PBMCs. The source of these receptors is a woman under 30 in good health and CMV-seropositive.

The genes are TRBV29-1 and TRBJ2-4; possible D gene TRBD2, 6 bases. The V end was cut by 4 bases, the J end by 0 bases, with 19 bases between. This CDR3 is 17 amino acids long. Germline assignment: CDR1 SQVTM and CDR2 ANQGSEA. The CDR3: CSVGKSGGVLAKNIQYF. The CDR3 nucleotides read TGCAGCGTTGGGAAGTCTGGAGGGGTTCTAGCCAAAAACATTCAGTACTTC.

The V call is TRBV30, the J call TRBJ2-3, with D perhaps TRBD2 (5 bases). The CDR3 has 14 residues. CDR1 and CDR2 (germline): GTSNPN, SVGIG (reference sequence). Trimming pared 3 bases from V and 0 bases from J, leaving 10 bases between. The CDR3 DNA reads as TGTGCCTGGAGCTCGGGATCTAGCACAGATACGCAGTATTTT. It is translated as CAWSSGSSTDTQYF.

This clone appeared once. The rearrangement uses TRBV4-1 and TRBJ2-4; 7 positions match TRBD2. Germline CDR1 is MGHRA and CDR2 is YSYEKL. CDR3 length: 16 amino acids. With V trimmed by 4 bases and J by 3 bases, 9 bases remained unmatched. This CDR3 is CASSRVGRGDKNIQYF. Here the CDR3 DNA reads TGCGCCAGCAGCCGAGTTGGCCGGGGGGACAAAAACATTCAGTACTTC.

V is TRBV4-3 and J is TRBJ2-3; 16 nucleotides align to TRBD2. Germline CDR1 LGHNA, CDR2 YSLEER. This CDR3 contains 19 residues. V lost 0 bases and J lost 10; bases outside the gene matches: 13. CDR3 region: CASSQDYAGLAGGRGSQYF. Here the CDR3 DNA reads TGCGCCAGCAGCCAAGATTACGCGGGACTAGCGGGGGGGCGGGGGTCGCAGTATTTT.

The chain is built from TRBV6-6 and TRBJ1-6; TRBD1 might be the D (5 bases). The germline V gene has CDR1 MNHNY and CDR2 SVGAGI (reference sequence). V lost 6 bases and J lost 5, with 14 bases in between. There are 15 residues in the CDR3. The CDR3 sequence is CASRTARINNSPLHF. For the CDR3, the DNA is TGTGCCAGCAGGACAGCGAGGATCAATAATTCACCCCTCCACTTT.

This chain joins TRBV9 and TRBJ1-1; D not certain. CDR1 and CDR2 from the germline V gene are SGDLS and YYNGEE. V shed 3 bases and J shed 4 bases, with 10 bases lying between them. The CDR3 contains 13 residues. The CDR3 protein is CASSGRVPTEAFF. The CDR3 region has the DNA TGTGCCAGCAGCGGGAGGGTGCCCACTGAAGCTTTCTTT.

The CDR3 DNA follows: TGTGCCAGCAGCTTGGCGGGTACTTCGAACACCGGGGAGCTGTTTTTT. Protein sequence: CASSLAGTSNTGELFF. V is TRBV5-4 and J is TRBJ2-2; D unclear. Germline CDR1 and CDR2: SGHNT and YYREEE (reference sequence). This CDR3 region has 16 residues. V was pared by 0 bases and J by 0 bases, with 9 bases between.

In DNA form, the CDR3 reads TGTGCCAGCAGCCCCTATTTAGTCGGGGAGCTGTTTTTT. Protein: CASSPYLVGELFF. The chain combines TRBV14 with TRBJ2-2; D remains ambiguous. Trimming removed 4 bases at V and 7 bases at J, with 10 bases between. This CDR3 is built from 13 residues. The germline CDR1 and CDR2 sequences are SGHDN and FVKESK.

The chain joins TRBV5-1 to TRBJ2-3; tentatively, D is TRBD1 (6 bases). This CDR3 comprises 16 residues. Trimming removed 4 bases at V and 0 bases at J, with 15 bases between. The germline V gene has CDR1 SGHRS and CDR2 YFSETQ. CDR3 protein: CASSRSGTTSTDTQYF. CDR3 bases: TGCGCCAGCAGCCGATCCGGGACAACTAGCACAGATACGCAGTATTTT.

The genes are TRBV27 and TRBJ2-5; TRBD1 matches 7 bases. Germline V lookup: CDR1 MNHEY, CDR2 SMNVEV (reference sequence). This CDR3 region has 14 residues. V shed 4 bases and J 0 bases; nucleotides not matched to a gene: 2. In nucleotides, the CDR3 is TGTGCCAGCAGTTCGACAGGGTACCAAGAGACCCAGTACTTC. Protein product: CASSSTGYQETQYF.

The chain carries TRBV30 and TRBJ2-3; 7 bases are shared with TRBD1. V trimming: 1 base; J trimming: 2 bases; junction bases outside the gene matches: 12. This CDR3 contains 17 residues. From germline, CDR1 is GTSNPN and CDR2 SVGIG (reference sequence). CDR3: CAWSAETGWGHTDTQYF. CDR3 coding DNA: TGTGCCTGGAGTGCCGAGACAGGGTGGGGACACACAGATACGCAGTATTTT.

This clone was detected once. This chain links TRBV6-5 with TRBJ1-1; TRBD1 matches 8 bases. Trimming took 5 bases from V and 4 from J; bases not matched to a gene: 9. The CDR3 is 15 residues long. Germline CDR1 and CDR2: MNHEY and SVGAGI. This CDR3 reads CASSAHPTGGTEAFF. CDR3 DNA sequence: TGTGCCAGCAGTGCCCACCCAACAGGGGGCACTGAAGCTTTCTTT.

The chain joins TRBV7-8 to TRBJ2-5, with 11 bases identical to TRBD2. The ends lost 0 bases at V and 2 bases at J; junction bases unmatched: 5. Germline lookup yields CDR1 SGHVS and CDR2 FQNEAQ. CDR3 size: 17 residues. In DNA, the CDR3 is TGTGCCAGCAGCTTAGCCCTAGCGGGGGGAAAGCAAGAGACCCAGTACTTC. Amino acid sequence: CASSLALAGGKQETQYF.

The chain couples TRBV6-6 to TRBJ1-5; D perhaps matches TRBD1 (5 bases). V was trimmed by 6 bases and J by 5 bases, leaving 8 bases between them. CDR3 size: 12 residues. Germline loops: CDR1 MNHNY, CDR2 SVGAGI (reference sequence). Written as DNA, the CDR3 is TGTGCCAGCAGAAGACAGCATCAGCCCCAGCATTTT. Its protein product is CASRRQHQPQHF.

The chain is built from TRBV5-1 and TRBJ1-2, with D tentatively TRBD1 (6 bases). The CDR3 runs to 15 residues. Germline CDR1 is SGHRS and CDR2 is YFSETQ. Trimming cost V 5 bases and J 3 bases, with 17 bases left between them. CDR3 DNA sequence: TGCGCCAGCAGTGTGGGGGCAGGGGTTCACTATGGCTACACCTTC. This codes for CASSVGAGVHYGYTF.

The rearrangement links TRBV20-1 to TRBJ1-4; D is possibly TRBD1 (5 bases). V lost 4 bases and J 12 bases, leaving 12 bases between the germline ends. The CDR3 totals 11 residues. The germline V gene encodes CDR1 DFQATT and CDR2 SNEGSKA (reference sequence). This chain's CDR3 is CSATTGWELFF. The CDR3 DNA sequence: TGCAGTGCTACAACAGGATGGGAACTGTTTTTT.

Comments on this clone: At one end, the junction sequence differs from germline, possibly due to a read error. The chain employs TRBV7-9 and TRBJ2-7, with TRBD2 as a possible D gene (7 bases). CDR3 length: 16 residues. The V gene's germline CDR1 is SEHNR and CDR2 FQNEAQ (reference sequence). CDR3 residues: CSSSLAGGGPSYEQYF. The CDR3 bases are TGTTCCAGCAGCTTAGCGGGCGGGGGCCCCTCCTACGAGCAGTACTTC.

The genes are TRBV6-1 and TRBJ1-4; no firm D call. Germline V CDR1 and CDR2: MNHNS, SASEGT. V lost 6 bases to trimming and J lost 4 bases, with 6 bases between them. CDR3 length equals 12 residues. CDR3 bases: TGTGCCAGCAGCGGGAGTAATGAAAAACTGTTTTTT. This gives the protein CASSGSNEKLFF.

The chain links TRBV6-5 to TRBJ2-7; TRBD1 matches at 10 bases. V shed 6 bases and J 2 bases; nucleotides not matched to a gene: 1. From germline, CDR1 is MNHEY and CDR2 SVGAGI. The CDR3 consists of 13 residues. The CDR3 DNA reads TGTGCCAGCAGGGGACAGGGGACCTACGAGCAGTACTTC. Translation gives CASRGQGTYEQYF.

The chain is built from TRBV19 and TRBJ2-7; TRBD1 agrees at 10 bases. Germline-derived CDR1 and CDR2 are LNHDA and SQIVND (reference sequence). CDR3 length: 15 amino acids. Trimming cost V 1 base and J 5 bases; bases outside gene matches: 5. CDR3: CASSIGTGGLNEQYF. The CDR3, as DNA: TGTGCCAGTAGTATAGGGACAGGGGGACTGAACGAGCAGTACTTC.

V is TRBV25-1 and J is TRBJ1-4; weak D call: TRBD1 (6 bases). With 3 bases removed from V and 6 bases from J, the gap between germline ends came to 23 bases. Germline V gene lookup returns CDR1 MGHDK and CDR2 SYGVNS. This CDR3 region has 18 residues. CDR3 region: CASSDWEGDISVDEKLFF. The CDR3 bases are TGTGCCAGCAGTGATTGGGAGGGGGACATAAGTGTTGATGAAAAACTGTTTTTT.

This clone was picked up one time. The junction shows a germline mismatch at one end, possibly a read error. The CDR3 spells CASREGTAQETQYF. In DNA form, the CDR3 reads TGTGCCAGCAGAGAAGGGACAGCCCAAGAGACCCAGTACTTC. V is TRBV2 and J is TRBJ2-5, with 7 bases fitting TRBD1. Germline values: CDR1 SNHLY, CDR2 FYNNEI. The CDR3 covers 14 residues.

The chain uses TRBV11-3 and TRBJ2-5; D remains unclear. Trimming stripped 6 bases from V and 2 bases from J, with 28 bases between. CDR1 and CDR2 from the germline V gene are SGHNT and YENEEA. The CDR3 runs 19 residues. CDR3 nucleotides: TGTGCCAGCAGGGGCCGTATAGTTATTTTTCCCCAAAATCAAGAGACCCAGTACTTC. Amino acids: CASRGRIVIFPQNQETQYF.